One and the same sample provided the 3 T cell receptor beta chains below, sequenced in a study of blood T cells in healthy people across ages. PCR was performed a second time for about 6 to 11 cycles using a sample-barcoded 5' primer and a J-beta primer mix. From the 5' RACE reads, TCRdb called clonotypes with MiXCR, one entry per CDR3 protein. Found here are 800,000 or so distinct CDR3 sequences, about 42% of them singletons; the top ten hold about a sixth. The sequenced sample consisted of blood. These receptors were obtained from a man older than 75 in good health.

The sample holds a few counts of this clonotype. CDR3 bases: TGTGCCAGTTCTAATAGGGGGGGGCTGATGAACACTGAAGCTTTCTTT. This codes for CASSNRGGLMNTEAFF. The chain links TRBV18 to TRBJ1-1; D might be TRBD1 (6 bases). CDR3 length: 16 residues. Per the germline V gene, CDR1 is KGHSH and CDR2 is LQKENI. With 9 bases removed from V and 0 bases from J, the gap between germline ends came to 20 bases.

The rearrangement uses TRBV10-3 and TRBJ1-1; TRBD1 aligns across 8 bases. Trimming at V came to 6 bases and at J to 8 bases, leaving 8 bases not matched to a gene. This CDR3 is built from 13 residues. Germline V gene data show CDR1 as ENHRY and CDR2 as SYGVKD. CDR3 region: CAISPDRETEAFF. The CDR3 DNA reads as TGTGCCATCAGCCCGGACAGGGAAACCGAAGCTTTCTTT.

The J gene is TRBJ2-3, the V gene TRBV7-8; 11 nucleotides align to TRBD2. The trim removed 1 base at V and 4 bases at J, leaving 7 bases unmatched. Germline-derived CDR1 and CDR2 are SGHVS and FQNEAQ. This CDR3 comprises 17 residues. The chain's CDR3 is CASSLGLAGTTADTQYF. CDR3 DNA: TGTGCCAGCAGCTTAGGACTAGCGGGAACAACCGCAGATACGCAGTATTTT.